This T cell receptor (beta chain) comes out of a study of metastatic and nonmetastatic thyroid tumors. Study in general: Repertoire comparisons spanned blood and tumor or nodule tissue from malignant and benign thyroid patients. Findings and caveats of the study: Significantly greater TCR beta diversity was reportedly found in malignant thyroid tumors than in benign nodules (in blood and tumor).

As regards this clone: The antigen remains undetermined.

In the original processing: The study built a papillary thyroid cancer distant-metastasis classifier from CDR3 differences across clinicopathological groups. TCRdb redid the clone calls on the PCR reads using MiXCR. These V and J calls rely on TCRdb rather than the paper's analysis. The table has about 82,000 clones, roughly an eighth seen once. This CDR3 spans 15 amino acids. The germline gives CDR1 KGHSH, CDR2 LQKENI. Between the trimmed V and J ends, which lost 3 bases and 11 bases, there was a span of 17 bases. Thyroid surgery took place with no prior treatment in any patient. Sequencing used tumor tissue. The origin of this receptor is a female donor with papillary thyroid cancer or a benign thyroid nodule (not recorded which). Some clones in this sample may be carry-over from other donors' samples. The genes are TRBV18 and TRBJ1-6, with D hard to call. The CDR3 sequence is CASSPDKSSSPPLHF. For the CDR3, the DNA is TGTGCCAGCTCACCCGATAAGTCATCCTCGCCACCCCTCCACTTT.